This record looks at one TCR beta chain sequence and its context. This CDR3 is built from 13 residues. The V segment lost 2 bases and the J segment 6 bases; nucleotides outside the gene matches: 4. In germline, CDR1 is GTSNPN, CDR2 SVGIG (reference sequence). This sample stems from a study of blood T cell repertoires in COVID-19. Study at large: Specimens from acute and convalescent COVID-19 originated in the United States, Italy and Spain. The cDNA or gDNA used as material had been derived from T cells, B-cell-depleted T cells, or PBMCs.

Original processing methods: Estimates of nucleated cell counts were drawn from the amplification of reference gene primers. The table came from immunoSEQ multiplex PCR; TCRdb's copy has only in-frame clones and leaves some out. Clone size and V and J calls were adopted from that table, with D and trimming inferred from the DNA. The sample lists under 250,000 clones; 80% to 90% were seen once. V is TRBV30 and J is TRBJ2-3; TRBD1 agrees at 8 bases. This sequence originates from a man aged 40-49 years with active or convalescent COVID-19. Sequenced: peripheral blood. CDR3 sequence reads: CAWSSTGGDTQYF. The CDR3 DNA reads as TGTGCCTGGAGTTCCACAGGGGGGGATACGCAGTATTTT.